The 21 T cell receptor beta chains given below trace back to one sample, sequenced in a study of T-cell reconstitution after alpha-beta-depleted transplantation in children. Construction of the TCRbeta library involved unique molecular identifiers. Each CDR3 protein gets one entry after TCRdb re-called the PCR reads with MiXCR. The sample has fewer than 350,000 distinct CDR3 sequences; roughly a tenth are singletons. Sequenced here: PBMCs, sampled before TCRalphabeta/CD19-depleted stem cell transplant. The receptors derive from a boy younger than two with acute myeloid leukemia, due to receive a stem cell transplant.

A few counts support this clonotype. The V gene is TRBV6-5, the J gene TRBJ2-5; 8 bases are a match to TRBD1. CDR3 length: 15 amino acids. In germline, CDR1 is MNHEY, CDR2 SVGAGI. V lost 5 bases, J lost 4 bases, and 9 bases stayed unmatched. CDR3 region: CASSHGQGRGETQYF. In nucleotides, the CDR3 is TGTGCCAGCAGTCACGGACAGGGAAGGGGAGAGACCCAGTACTTC.

This clonotype was detected ten times or more. V usage is TRBV5-1 and J usage is TRBJ1-1; D gene ambiguous. This CDR3 has 12 amino acids. Germline V gene data show CDR1 as SGHRS and CDR2 as YFSETQ. V shed 0 bases and J shed 4 bases, with 4 bases lying between them. The CDR3 region is CASSLEGTEAFF. Here the CDR3 DNA reads TGCGCCAGCAGCTTGGAGGGCACTGAAGCTTTCTTT.

The rearrangement uses TRBV29-1 and TRBJ2-5; D perhaps matches TRBD2 (6 bases). V was cut by 3 bases and J by 5 bases, with 13 bases left in between. Per germline, CDR1 SQVTM and CDR2 ANQGSEA. The CDR3 runs 13 residues. This CDR3 is CSVDGPGAETQYF. The CDR3 DNA reads TGCAGCGTTGATGGCCCGGGAGCCGAGACCCAGTACTTC.

This chain connects TRBV21-1 to TRBJ2-5. TRBV21-1 is a recognized pseudogene. The CDR3 is 14 residues long. Here the CDR3 reads CASSKVDLGETQYF. In DNA, the CDR3 is TGTGCCAGCAGCAAAGTTGATCTCGGAGAGACCCAGTACTTC.

The table lists this clonotype with many counts. The chain carries TRBV5-1 and TRBJ2-3, with TRBD1 matching 7 bases. Germline CDR1 SGHRS, CDR2 YFSETQ. The V and J ends lost 4 bases and 4 bases, in that order; junction bases with no gene match: 9. The CDR3 is 15 amino acids. CDR3 protein: CASSLRQGRADTQYF. The CDR3 DNA sequence: TGCGCCAGCAGCCTCCGACAGGGACGGGCAGATACGCAGTATTTT.

The chain uses TRBV29-1 and TRBJ2-7; 9 nucleotides align to TRBD1. Germline CDR1 SQVTM, CDR2 ANQGSEA. The CDR3 contains 13 residues. V was pared by 1 base and J by 6 bases, with 4 bases of the junction left unmatched. The CDR3 protein is CSVEVTGGAEQYF. In nucleotides, the CDR3 is TGCAGCGTTGAAGTCACAGGGGGCGCCGAGCAGTACTTC.

This clonotype came up many times. The chain couples TRBV29-1 to TRBJ2-1; weak D call: TRBD2 (5 bases). The CDR3 is made up of 13 amino acids. CDR1 and CDR2 from the germline V gene are SQVTM and ANQGSEA. V dropped 4 bases and J dropped 0 bases, with 7 bases sitting between them. The CDR3 is CSVGGSSYNEQFF. The CDR3 DNA follows: TGCAGCGTTGGTGGGAGCTCCTACAATGAGCAGTTCTTC.

This clonotype was counted at least ten times. The chain uses TRBV10-3 and TRBJ1-4; D call uncertain. Germline CDR1 ENHRY, CDR2 SYGVKD. V dropped 10 bases and J dropped 0 bases, with 18 bases sitting between them. There are 16 residues in the CDR3. CDR3 nucleotide sequence: TGTGCCACCGGACCTGGGTTTCAGGCAACTAATGAAAAACTGTTTTTT. This sequence encodes CATGPGFQATNEKLFF.

This clonotype came up a few times. The chain joins TRBV5-1 to TRBJ2-1, with a tentative D call TRBD2 (6 bases). Germline assignment: CDR1 SGHRS and CDR2 YFSETQ. This CDR3 has 15 amino acids. The germline V and J ends were trimmed by 3 bases and 6 bases, with 16 bases remaining between them. CDR3 loop: CASSSPYGGGNEQFF. Here the CDR3 DNA reads TGCGCCAGCAGCTCACCGTACGGGGGAGGCAATGAGCAGTTCTTC.

Ten or more counts support this clonotype. This sequence joins TRBV9 and TRBJ2-7, with D perhaps TRBD1 (5 bases). This CDR3 is built from 14 residues. Germline V gene sequence: CDR1 SGDLS, CDR2 YYNGEE. Trimming took 0 bases from V and 2 from J, leaving 9 bases between them. The CDR3 loop reads CASSVGRTPYEQYF. Written as DNA, the CDR3 is TGTGCCAGCAGCGTAGGCCGGACACCCTACGAGCAGTACTTC. Variable domain in full (rest from reference TRBV9 and TRBJ2-7): DSGVTQTPKHLITATGQRVTLRCSPRSGDLSVYWYQQSLDQGLQFLIQYYNGEERAKGNILERFSAQQFPDLHSELNLSSLELGDSALYFCASSVGRTPYEQYFGPGTRLTVT.

This clonotype was observed many times. The CDR3 protein is CASSRDRPNTGELFF. The CDR3 bases are TGCGCCAGCAGCCGGGACAGGCCGAACACCGGGGAGCTGTTTTTT. The V call is TRBV5-1, the J call TRBJ2-2, with 8 bases fitting TRBD1. This CDR3 region has 15 residues. V lost 4 bases, J lost 0 bases, and 2 bases stayed unmatched. Germline values: CDR1 SGHRS, CDR2 YFSETQ.

Many counts were recorded for this clonotype. This rearrangement joins TRBV20-1 to TRBJ2-3; D uncertain. The CDR3 covers 14 residues. Germline lookup yields CDR1 DFQATT and CDR2 SNEGSKA (reference sequence). The V end was cut by 3 bases, the J end by 2 bases, with 12 bases between. The CDR3 protein is CSASFGPNTDTQYF. CDR3 DNA: TGCAGTGCTAGTTTTGGACCGAACACAGATACGCAGTATTTT.

The sample holds a few counts of this clonotype. The chain combines TRBV12-3 or TRBV12-4 with TRBJ2-5; D remains ambiguous. V was cut by 4 bases and J by 0 bases, with 6 bases left in between. The CDR3 length is 13 residues. Written as DNA, the CDR3 is TGTGCCAGCAGTTATAAGTACCAAGAGACCCAGTACTTC. The encoded protein is CASSYKYQETQYF.

This clonotype was seen repeatedly, ten times or more. This chain uses TRBV5-6 with TRBJ2-1; 7 nucleotides align to TRBD2. The CDR3 totals 15 residues. CDR1 and CDR2 from the germline V gene are SGHDT and YYEEEE. J was trimmed by 4 bases and V by 4 bases; bases with no gene match: 8. CDR3 protein: CASSQAGPLYNEQFF. CDR3 bases: TGTGCCAGCAGCCAAGCGGGACCCCTATACAATGAGCAGTTCTTC.

This clonotype was observed at least ten times. The V gene is TRBV5-1, the J gene TRBJ2-3, with 8 bases identical to TRBD2. Germline V gene sequence: CDR1 SGHRS, CDR2 YFSETQ. The junction had 6 bases not matched to a gene; V was cut back by 2 bases and J by 4 bases. The CDR3 totals 15 residues. This chain's CDR3 is CASSLYGGAADTQYF. CDR3 DNA: TGCGCCAGCAGCTTATACGGGGGGGCCGCAGATACGCAGTATTTT.

This clonotype was detected many times. The chain employs TRBV12-3 or TRBV12-4 and TRBJ2-7; weak D call: TRBD1 (6 bases). The CDR3 length is 13 residues. Trimming left V 5 bases short and J 3 bases short, with 11 bases between. CDR3 DNA sequence: TGTGCCAGCAGTCCCCGGGACATCTACGAGCAGTACTTC. Amino acids: CASSPRDIYEQYF.

Only a few counts were recorded for this clonotype. J is TRBJ2-1 and V is TRBV7-3, with D hard to call. Trimming removed 0 bases from V and 5 bases from J, with 5 bases in between. CDR1 is SGHTA and CDR2 is FQGTGA in the germline V gene. The CDR3 contains 13 residues. The CDR3 is CASSLTADNEQFF. The DNA of the CDR3 is TGTGCCAGCAGCTTAACCGCGGACAATGAGCAGTTCTTC.

The rearrangement links TRBV25-1 to TRBJ2-7, with a weak D call TRBD2 (7 bases). Trimming pared 3 bases from V and 0 bases from J, leaving 15 bases between. The CDR3 sequence is 16 residues long. Germline CDR1 MGHDK, CDR2 SYGVNS. The CDR3 DNA reads as TGTGCCAGCAGTGAGGTCGGGGGCGGGAGCTCCTACGAGCAGTACTTC. Residues: CASSEVGGGSSYEQYF.

This clonotype was counted at least ten times. This rearrangement joins TRBV3-1 to TRBJ2-3; no reliable D call. This CDR3 is 12 amino acids long. Per the germline V gene, CDR1 is LGHDT and CDR2 is YNNKEL (reference sequence). Between the trimmed V and J ends, which lost 4 bases and 6 bases, there was a span of 8 bases. The CDR3 region is CASSRYPDTQYF. As DNA, the CDR3 is TGTGCCAGCAGCCGATATCCGGATACGCAGTATTTT.

This clonotype was recorded at least ten times. This chain links TRBV25-1 with TRBJ2-1; D is undetermined. Germline values: CDR1 MGHDK, CDR2 SYGVNS. The CDR3 spans 16 residues. The V end was cut by 0 bases, the J end by 10 bases, with 19 bases between. The CDR3, as DNA: TGTGCCAGCAGTGAATATATTGTCCCAGGCCCAAGGGAGCAGTTCTTC. It is translated as CASSEYIVPGPREQFF.

This clonotype was observed at least ten times. The V gene is TRBV28, the J gene TRBJ1-5; no reliable D call. This CDR3 comprises 13 residues. Trimming stripped 4 bases from V and 2 bases from J, with 6 bases between. Germline V gives CDR1 MDHEN, CDR2 SYDVKM. The CDR3 loop is CASSSDGNQPQHF. The CDR3, as DNA: TGTGCCAGCAGTTCGGACGGCAATCAGCCCCAGCATTTT.